One sample yielded the 21 T cell receptor beta chains listed below, sequenced in a study of T cell changes during pregnancy in multiple sclerosis. Clones were read by immunoSEQ multiplex PCR, and TCRdb kept only the in-frame ones, dropping some. Here the sample spans about 110,000 clones, 80% to 95% being singletons. This specimen was peripheral blood, taken after pregnancy. Receptor source: a female donor with multiple sclerosis, enrolled in a pregnancy study.

This chain joins TRBV7-3 and TRBJ2-1; 9 bases match TRBD1. CDR3 length: 16 amino acids. The germline CDR1 and CDR2 sequences are SGHTA and FQGTGA. Trimming at V came to 2 bases and at J to 8 bases, leaving 10 bases not matched to a gene. CDR3 sequence reads: CASSLQTGTGFYEQFF. The CDR3 nucleotides are TGTGCCAGCAGCTTACAGACCGGGACAGGGTTCTATGAGCAGTTCTTC.

The rearrangement uses TRBV5-6 and TRBJ2-1, with a possible D match to TRBD2 (6 bases). V lost 4 bases, J lost 7 bases, and 12 bases lay in between. This CDR3 has 13 amino acids. Per germline, CDR1 SGHDT and CDR2 YYEEEE. The chain's CDR3 is CASSLGRGNEQFF. The CDR3 DNA follows: TGTGCCAGCAGCCTGGGTCGGGGGAATGAGCAGTTCTTC.

In DNA form, the CDR3 reads TGTGCCAGTAGTATTAGCGCACAAGAGACCCAGTACTTC. It translates to CASSISAQETQYF. The chain combines TRBV19 with TRBJ2-5, with D possibly TRBD2 on 5 matching bases. The length of the CDR3 is 13 residues. V was shortened by 3 bases and J by 2 bases, with 7 bases between the two germline ends. Per germline, CDR1 LNHDA and CDR2 SQIVND (reference sequence).

The V gene is TRBV18, the J gene TRBJ1-1; no reliable D call. The ends were cut back, 3 bases at V and 2 bases at J, with 10 bases in the middle. The germline CDR1 and CDR2 sequences are KGHSH and LQKENI. The length of the CDR3 is 14 residues. The CDR3 bases are TGTGCCAGCTCACCCGGGAACCCAAACACTGAAGCTTTCTTT. Its protein is CASSPGNPNTEAFF.

The chain employs TRBV7-6 and TRBJ1-5, with D tentatively TRBD1 (6 bases). CDR1 is SGHVS and CDR2 is FNYEAQ in the germline V gene. Deletions cut 1 base from V and 7 bases from J, with 8 bases between. The CDR3 spans 13 residues. The CDR3 sequence: CASSLGRGQPQHF. CDR3 sequence (DNA): TGTGCCAGCAGCTTAGGCAGGGGCCAGCCCCAGCATTTT.

This chain connects TRBV5-1 to TRBJ2-5, with 13 bases matching TRBD2. The CDR3 consists of 17 residues. Germline values: CDR1 SGHRS, CDR2 YFSETQ. V was clipped by 4 bases and J by 2 bases; unmatched bases: 8. The CDR3 DNA reads TGCGCCAGCAGCCACGGACTAGCGGGGGCAATGCAAGAGACCCAGTACTTC. Translating it yields CASSHGLAGAMQETQYF.

This sequence joins TRBV21-1 and TRBJ1-4; TRBD1, the D gene given by the table, was not confirmed from the DNA. TRBV21-1 is a pseudogene segment. The CDR3 is made up of 13 amino acids. CDR3 protein: CAILRTGNEKLFF. The CDR3 DNA is TGTGCCATACTTCGGACAGGGAATGAAAAACTGTTTTTT.

The chain employs TRBV7-3 and TRBJ1-1; the D gene is possibly TRBD1 (5 bases). The CDR3 has 13 amino acids. Deletions cut 5 bases from V and 8 bases from J, with 15 bases between. Germline V lookup: CDR1 SGHTA, CDR2 FQGTGA. DNA of the CDR3: TGTGCCAGCAGCCGATCCGGGGGTGAGGAAGCTTTCTTT. Amino acids: CASSRSGGEEAFF.

The chain is built from TRBV9 and TRBJ1-6; perhaps TRBD1 as D (6 bases). This CDR3 spans 13 amino acids. Germline V CDR1 and CDR2: SGDLS, YYNGEE. V lost 5 bases to trimming and J lost 6 bases, with 9 bases between them. DNA for the CDR3: TGTGCCAGCAGACTGGACAGTAATTCACCCCTCCACTTT. This translates into CASRLDSNSPLHF. The whole variable domain, filled in from reference TRBV9 and TRBJ1-6, reads DSGVTQTPKHLITATGQRVTLRCSPRSGDLSVYWYQQSLDQGLQFLIQYYNGEERAKGNILERFSAQQFPDLHSELNLSSLELGDSALYFCASRLDSNSPLHFGNGTRLTVT.

This clone was recorded a few times. The V gene is TRBV2, the J gene TRBJ2-7, with TRBD2 as a possible D gene (6 bases). In germline, CDR1 is SNHLY, CDR2 FYNNEI. The V and J ends lost 8 bases and 1 base respectively, with 9 bases between them. The CDR3 sequence is 12 residues long. This CDR3 reads CASRGSSYEQYF. DNA for the CDR3: TGTGCCAGCCGGGGGTCGTCCTACGAGCAGTACTTC.

This chain links TRBV5-1 with TRBJ1-1, with TRBD1 matching over 7 bases. CDR1 is SGHRS, CDR2 YFSETQ, per germline. This CDR3 has 13 residues. V trimming: 5 bases; J trimming: 2 bases; junction bases outside the gene matches: 3. The DNA of the CDR3 is TGCGCCAGCAGTACAGGGGTCAACACTGAAGCTTTCTTT. This codes for CASSTGVNTEAFF.

The chain uses TRBV6-5 and TRBJ2-5; D unresolved. The CDR3 covers 11 residues. Germline lookup yields CDR1 MNHEY and CDR2 SVGAGI. The V and J ends lost 5 bases and 7 bases respectively, with 8 bases between them. This chain's CDR3 is CASSIGGTQYF. The DNA for the CDR3 is TGTGCCAGCAGTATAGGCGGGACCCAGTACTTC.

V and J are TRBV7-2 and TRBJ2-1; 9 bases are a match to TRBD1. This CDR3 has 14 amino acids. With 6 bases clipped from V and 9 bases from J, the junction kept 9 bases outside the gene matches. From germline, CDR1 is SGHTA and CDR2 FQGNSA. This chain's CDR3 is CASRAGTGKGEQFF. The CDR3, as DNA: TGTGCCAGCAGGGCCGGGACAGGGAAGGGTGAGCAGTTCTTC.

The rearrangement links TRBV14 to TRBJ2-3; possible D gene TRBD1, 6 bases. This CDR3 has 17 amino acids. Trimming stripped 3 bases from V and 0 bases from J, with 16 bases between. CDR1 and CDR2 from the germline V gene are SGHDN and FVKESK. The CDR3, as DNA: TGTGCCAGCAGCCACGTTGGCCTGGGGGCTAGCACAGATACGCAGTATTTT. This gives the protein CASSHVGLGASTDTQYF.

The genes are TRBV15 and TRBJ2-2, with D maybe TRBD1 (6 bases). Germline CDR1 reads LNHNV; CDR2 reads YYDKDF (reference sequence). V was trimmed by 9 bases and J by 7 bases, leaving 21 bases between them. The CDR3 covers 15 residues. The CDR3 DNA follows: TGTGCCACTAGTTTAGGGACAAATCTCGGCGGGGAGCTGTTTTTT. Its protein product is CATSLGTNLGGELFF. Supplemented by reference TRBV15 and TRBJ2-2, the full variable domain reads DAMVIQNPRYQVTQFGKPVTLSCSQTLNHNVMYWYQQKSSQAPKLLFHYYDKDFNNEADTPDNFQSRRPNTSFCFLDIRSPGLGDTAMYLCATSLGTNLGGELFFGEGSRLTVL.

The V call is TRBV2, the J call TRBJ2-7; TRBD1 is a possible D gene (6 bases). Germline loops: CDR1 SNHLY, CDR2 FYNNEI. The length of the CDR3 is 16 residues. Trimming took 7 bases from V and 2 from J, leaving 21 bases between them. CDR3 DNA sequence: TGTGCCAGCAAGAGATGGGGGCAGGGCTTCCCCTACGAGCAGTACTTC. This encodes CASKRWGQGFPYEQYF.

V usage is TRBV5-4 and J usage is TRBJ2-1; D gene ambiguous. This CDR3 comprises 16 residues. The germline V and J ends were trimmed by 2 bases and 5 bases, with 17 bases remaining between them. Germline V gene lookup returns CDR1 SGHNT and CDR2 YYREEE (reference sequence). CDR3 nucleotides: TGTGCCAGCAGCTTAGTAGTCCGTGGGCCTCACAATGAGCAGTTCTTC. Encoded protein: CASSLVVRGPHNEQFF.

This chain's CDR3 is CASSPLKGDTEAFF. The CDR3 region has the DNA TGTGCCAGCTCACCCTTAAAGGGGGACACTGAAGCTTTCTTT. This chain joins TRBV18 and TRBJ1-1; D is possibly TRBD1 (6 bases). Trimming left V 3 bases short and J 3 bases short, with 11 bases between. The CDR3 runs 14 residues. The germline gives CDR1 KGHSH, CDR2 LQKENI.

This clone turned up a few times. This sequence joins TRBV5-4 and TRBJ1-2; TRBD1 matches 11 bases. The germline gives CDR1 SGHNT, CDR2 YYREEE (reference sequence). The trim removed 4 bases at V and 5 bases at J, leaving 13 bases unmatched. The CDR3 is made up of 17 amino acids. Here the CDR3 DNA reads TGTGCCAGCAGCACCGAGGAGCGGGGACAGGGGGTTTATGGCTACACCTTC. Its translation: CASSTEERGQGVYGYTF.

The chain recombines TRBV7-6 with TRBJ2-5, with TRBD1 identical over 7 bases. The J segment lost 2 bases and the V segment lost 9 bases, leaving 6 bases of the junction unmatched. There are 13 residues in the CDR3. Germline loops: CDR1 SGHVS, CDR2 FNYEAQ. CDR3 nucleotide sequence: TGTGCCAGTCCTCAGGGGGAACAAGAGACCCAGTACTTC. Its translation: CASPQGEQETQYF.

This sequence joins TRBV20-1 and TRBJ2-3, with unresolved D. The CDR3 totals 10 residues. The germline V gene encodes CDR1 DFQATT and CDR2 SNEGSKA (reference sequence). CDR3 loop: CSEASDTQYF. The CDR3 coding sequence is TGCAGCGAGGCTTCGGATACGCAGTATTTT.